This T cell receptor (beta chain) was sequenced in a study of control samples from healthy donors and cancer patients. Profiling relied on immunoSEQ multiplex PCR, and the TCRdb table lists in-frame clones only, not all of them. The table includes 85,000 to 100,000 clones, roughly four fifths detected once. The CDR3 extends over 13 amino acids. The germline gives CDR1 SGHDT, CDR2 YYEEEE. V was trimmed by 5 bases and J by 0 bases, leaving 8 bases between them. The chain recombines TRBV5-6 with TRBJ1-1; no definite D call. The sample was blood. The clonotype comes from a man in his sixties in good health. The CDR3 DNA sequence: TGTGCCAGCAGTTCTGACCTGAACACTGAAGCTTTCTTT. Its protein product is CASSSDLNTEAFF.